This T cell receptor beta chain was retrieved from a study of T cell changes during pregnancy in multiple sclerosis. Sequencing used immunoSEQ multiplex PCR; TCRdb keeps in-frame clones, though not all of them. Of approximately 80,000 clones in the sample, 94% were seen once. This clone has only a few counts. This CDR3 region has 15 residues. V was shortened by 1 base and J by 2 bases, with 11 bases between the two germline ends. Looked up from germline, CDR1 is LGHNA and CDR2 is YNFKEQ. The chain recombines TRBV4-2 with TRBJ1-2; D possibly corresponds to TRBD1 (6 bases). Source: peripheral blood, taken in the third trimester of pregnancy. The source is a female donor with multiple sclerosis, enrolled in a pregnancy study. DNA of the CDR3: TGTGCCAGCAGCCAAGGCTTAGGGACAAACTATGGCTACACCTTC. This encodes CASSQGLGTNYGYTF.